Presented here are 24 T cell receptor beta chains from one specimen sequenced in a study of Graves' ophthalmopathy and Graves' hyperthyroidism. The authors amplified TCR beta CDR3 regions from RNA transcripts. The workflow started with a first-round RT-PCR run with HTBI primers and then moved on to a second-round multiplex PCR. TCRdb re-derived calls from the multiplex PCR reads in MiXCR, one entry per CDR3 protein. Found here are roughly 500,000 distinct CDR3 sequences, approximately 14% of them singletons; the top ten hold approximately 9.8%. The material sequenced was blood. The receptors were gathered from a woman in her twenties or thirties with Graves' ophthalmopathy.

CDR3 region: CASSYGDLGGKTGELFF. CDR3 DNA sequence: TGTGCCAGCAGTTACGGCGATCTTGGGGGGAAGACCGGGGAGCTGTTTTTT. The genes are TRBV6-5 and TRBJ2-2; D is perhaps TRBD2 (6 bases). Per germline, CDR1 MNHEY and CDR2 SVGAGI. V was pared by 2 bases and J by 5 bases, with 18 bases between. This CDR3 comprises 17 residues.

About this clonotype itself: Relative to the germline gene, one junction end is altered; a read error may explain this. V is TRBV7-9 and J is TRBJ1-1; 7 bases are a match to TRBD1. Germline loops: CDR1 SEHNR, CDR2 FQNEAQ (reference sequence). This CDR3 is built from 15 residues. The CDR3 region is CASSANRGGNTEACF. CDR3 coding DNA: TGTGCCAGCAGCGCGAACAGGGGAGGGAACACTGAAGCTTGCTTT.

This clonotype has more than one count but fewer than ten. The chain uses TRBV6-1 and TRBJ1-2, with a weak D call TRBD1 (5 bases). Germline V lookup: CDR1 MNHNS, CDR2 SASEGT. Trimming stripped 4 bases from V and 3 bases from J, with 12 bases between. The CDR3 totals 14 residues. The CDR3 nucleotides are TGTGCCAGCAGTGCCATAGACAGTTACTATGGCTACACCTTC. Translation: CASSAIDSYYGYTF.

This clonotype was counted many times. This sequence joins TRBV20-1 and TRBJ2-7; D possibly uses TRBD1 or TRBD2 (5 bases each). The V end lost 5 bases, the J end lost 3 bases, and 14 bases lay between the germline ends. CDR1 and CDR2 from the germline V gene are DFQATT and SNEGSKA (reference sequence). CDR3 size: 13 residues. The CDR3 sequence is CSAGRGILYEQYF. The CDR3 DNA reads as TGCAGTGCTGGCCGGGGCATACTCTACGAGCAGTACTTC.

The chain links TRBV4-1 to TRBJ1-2; D unclear. V was clipped by 1 base and J by 1 base, with 13 bases between them. This CDR3 comprises 16 residues. CDR1 MGHRA and CDR2 YSYEKL come from the germline V gene. The CDR3 DNA reads as TGCGCCAGCAGCCAAGTCTTAGGGTCCAGTAACTATGGCTACACCTTC. Protein: CASSQVLGSSNYGYTF.

At least ten counts were recorded for this clonotype. The rearrangement joins TRBV27 to TRBJ2-2, with TRBD2 matching 7 bases. Germline V gene data show CDR1 as MNHEY and CDR2 as SMNVEV (reference sequence). The CDR3 runs to 15 residues. The trim removed 2 bases at V and 3 bases at J, leaving 3 bases unmatched. CDR3 in DNA: TGTGCCAGCAGTTTAACTAGCGCTTACACCGGGGAGCTGTTTTTT. Translated, it gives CASSLTSAYTGELFF.

This clonotype was counted at least ten times. The chain couples TRBV27 to TRBJ1-2, with 7 bases aligning to TRBD1. This CDR3 contains 12 residues. CDR1 and CDR2 from the germline V gene are MNHEY and SMNVEV (reference sequence). The V and J ends lost 6 bases and 8 bases, in that order; junction bases with no gene match: 6. This chain's CDR3 is CASSQPGQGYTF. In DNA form, the CDR3 reads TGTGCCAGCAGCCAGCCGGGACAGGGCTACACCTTC.

The table lists this clonotype with many counts. The chain recombines TRBV20-1 with TRBJ2-7; TRBD1 agrees at 8 bases. Trimming cost V 7 bases and J 1 base; bases outside gene matches: 6. CDR1 DFQATT and CDR2 SNEGSKA come from the germline V gene (reference sequence). The length of the CDR3 is 13 residues. The CDR3: CSGRGDRSYEQYF. In nucleotides, the CDR3 is TGCAGTGGCAGGGGGGACAGGTCCTACGAGCAGTACTTC.

This clonotype was counted ten times or more. The chain combines TRBV6-1 with TRBJ2-7; TRBD2 aligns across 8 bases. With V trimmed by 5 bases and J by 3 bases, 9 bases remained unmatched. CDR3 size: 15 residues. CDR1 and CDR2 from the germline V gene are MNHNS and SASEGT. The CDR3 DNA reads as TGTGCCAGCAGTCCCGGGCGGGGGGCTATCTACGAGCAGTACTTC. It yields the protein CASSPGRGAIYEQYF.

Comments on this clonotype: Since a much larger clone is just one base distant, this may be a read error. The genes are TRBV6-5 and TRBJ1-1; D unresolved. Germline CDR1 MNHEY, CDR2 SVGAGI. The CDR3 covers 13 residues. V was pared by 3 bases and J by 4 bases, with 9 bases between. The CDR3 spells CASSYEDSTEAFF. DNA of the CDR3: TGTGCCAGCAGTTATGAGGATAGCACTGAAGCTTTCTTT.

This clonotype showed up many times. J is TRBJ1-6 and V is TRBV30; D may be TRBD1 (6 bases). The CDR3 totals 14 residues. Trimming took 5 bases from V and 7 from J, leaving 15 bases between them. Germline values: CDR1 GTSNPN, CDR2 SVGIG (reference sequence). Here the CDR3 reads CAWDDRYRNSPLHF. In DNA, the CDR3 is TGTGCCTGGGACGACAGGTACAGAAATTCACCCCTCCACTTT.

The sample holds a few counts of this clonotype. The chain combines TRBV10-3 with TRBJ2-7, with 7 bases fitting TRBD1. The CDR3 consists of 13 residues. V lost 6 bases and J lost 3; bases outside the gene matches: 5. Germline V gene lookup returns CDR1 ENHRY and CDR2 SYGVKD. The CDR3 nucleotides read TGTGCCATCAGCAGGGACAGTCACTACGAGCAGTACTTC. The encoded protein is CAISRDSHYEQYF.

There are many counts of this clonotype. The V call is TRBV20-1, the J call TRBJ1-1, with D perhaps TRBD1 (6 bases). Germline assignment: CDR1 DFQATT and CDR2 SNEGSKA (reference sequence). The CDR3 length is 14 residues. As DNA, the CDR3 is TGCAGGGTTAGAGGTCGGGGGCTAAACACTGAAGCTTTCTTT. Translated: CRVRGRGLNTEAFF.

In its sample, this clonotype was seen many times. The rearrangement joins TRBV20-1 to TRBJ2-5, with 7 nucleotides matching TRBD2. This CDR3 has 14 amino acids. V dropped 6 bases and J dropped 1; count of bases not matched to a gene: 8. In germline, CDR1 is DFQATT, CDR2 SNEGSKA (reference sequence). The CDR3, as DNA: TGCAGTGCCGCCTCCCCGGGGGGCCAAGAGACCCAGTACTTC. Residues: CSAASPGGQETQYF.

The sample holds many counts of this clonotype. The V and J genes are TRBV9 and TRBJ2-5, with TRBD2 as a possible D gene (5 bases). This CDR3 has 13 residues. V gave up 4 bases and J gave up 5 bases, with 12 bases separating them. Per the germline V gene, CDR1 is SGDLS and CDR2 is YYNGEE. The DNA of the CDR3 is TGTGCCAGCAGCCCGGACGGCGGGGAGACCCAGTACTTC. Its protein product is CASSPDGGETQYF.

At least ten counts were recorded for this clonotype. The chain combines TRBV20-1 with TRBJ2-7; 7 positions match TRBD2. CDR1 is DFQATT, CDR2 SNEGSKA, per germline (reference sequence). The trim removed 4 bases at V and 2 bases at J, leaving 11 bases unmatched. The CDR3 runs to 15 residues. The CDR3: CSATSGAKGTYEQYF. CDR3 sequence (DNA): TGCAGTGCTACAAGCGGGGCAAAAGGGACCTACGAGCAGTACTTC.

This clonotype has ten or more counts. The rearrangement uses TRBV20-1 and TRBJ1-2; tentatively, D is TRBD1 (5 bases). Trimming took off 6 bases at V and 7 bases at J, with 18 bases between the two ends. The CDR3 is 13 residues long. CDR1 DFQATT and CDR2 SNEGSKA come from the germline V gene (reference sequence). The CDR3 coding sequence is TGCAGTGCCGGGACGCCTACTGTCTCTGGCTACACCTTC. As protein: CSAGTPTVSGYTF.

In DNA, the CDR3 is TGTGCCACTAACAGGGGTGTCAACTATGGCTACACCTTC. This gives the protein CATNRGVNYGYTF. The chain uses TRBV19 and TRBJ1-2; 7 bases match TRBD1. Germline V CDR1 and CDR2: LNHDA, SQIVND (reference sequence). V shed 10 bases and J 2 bases; nucleotides not matched to a gene: 7. There are 13 residues in the CDR3.

This clonotype showed up many times. The V gene is TRBV10-3, the J gene TRBJ1-1; 7 bases match TRBD1. The CDR3 is 14 amino acids. Germline CDR1 ENHRY, CDR2 SYGVKD. The V and J ends lost 1 base and 9 bases, in that order; junction bases with no gene match: 8. The CDR3 loop is CAISEFGQDTKAFF. CDR3 sequence (DNA): TGTGCCATCAGTGAGTTCGGACAGGATACTAAAGCTTTCTTT.

V usage is TRBV3-1 and J usage is TRBJ2-7, with D possibly called TRBD1 or TRBD2 (5 bases each). Germline V gene sequence: CDR1 LGHDT, CDR2 YNNKEL (reference sequence). The CDR3 extends over 15 amino acids. Trimming took 0 bases from V and 7 from J, leaving 16 bases between them. This chain's CDR3 is CASSQDGSPGREQYF. The CDR3 coding sequence is TGTGCCAGCAGCCAAGACGGCAGCCCGGGACGGGAGCAGTACTTC.

This clonotype appeared a few times. The CDR3 here is CASHGVGETQYF. The CDR3 DNA reads as TGTGCCAGTCACGGGGTAGGAGAGACCCAGTACTTC. The chain recombines TRBV6-1 with TRBJ2-5; TRBD2 might be the D (5 bases). Germline assignment: CDR1 MNHNS and CDR2 SASEGT. The CDR3 consists of 12 residues. V dropped 9 bases and J dropped 4 bases, with 12 bases sitting between them.

The rearrangement links TRBV30 to TRBJ2-7, with unresolved D. Deletions cut 5 bases from V and 5 bases from J, with 16 bases between. The CDR3 totals 13 residues. CDR1 and CDR2 (germline): GTSNPN, SVGIG (reference sequence). CDR3 amino acids: CAWFTPGANEQYF. The CDR3 DNA reads as TGTGCCTGGTTCACACCGGGCGCGAACGAGCAGTACTTC. Complete variable domain (other parts from reference TRBV30 and TRBJ2-7): SQTIHQWPATLVQPVGSPLSLECTVEGTSNPNLYWYRQAAGRGLQLLFYSVGIGQISSEVPQNLSASRPQDRQFILSSKKLLLSDSGFYLCAWFTPGANEQYFGPGTRLTVT.

The CDR3, as DNA: TGCGCCAGCAGCCTCGGAGGAACAGTGGGTCAGCCCCAGCATTTT. Its protein product is CASSLGGTVGQPQHF. This rearrangement joins TRBV4-1 to TRBJ1-5; D gene uncertain. The CDR3 loop spans 15 amino acids. Looked up from germline, CDR1 is MGHRA and CDR2 is YSYEKL. V was clipped by 4 bases and J by 6 bases, with 16 bases between them.

The rearrangement links TRBV3-1 to TRBJ1-1; TRBD1 matches at 7 bases. CDR1 LGHDT and CDR2 YNNKEL come from the germline V gene (reference sequence). V lost 4 bases to trimming and J lost 6 bases; unmatched junction nucleotides: 11. This CDR3 has 15 amino acids. The DNA for the CDR3 is TGTGCCAGCAGCCTCTACCGGGACAGAACCCCTGAAGCTTTCTTT. Its protein product is CASSLYRDRTPEAFF.